These 17 T cell receptor beta chains came from one sample sequenced in a study of cytomegalovirus exposure and HLA in healthy donors (dated by TCRdb to the late 2010s). Libraries were made using the immunoSEQ multiplex PCR assay. TCRdb provides this immuneACCESS table in a form limited to in-frame rearrangements. Some clones are lacking; in checked studies, under half of them reflect an unresolved V gene, and why the rest are absent is not known. Counted in this sample were roughly 68,000 clones; roughly 95% of them appeared once. About 4.5% of the sample comes from the top ten. The sequenced sample was PBMCs. These receptors were collected from a young woman in good health and CMV-seropositive.

V and J are TRBV6-6 and TRBJ1-1; D call uncertain. There are 12 residues in the CDR3. Germline V lookup: CDR1 MNHNY, CDR2 SVGAGI (reference sequence). V was cut by 4 bases and J by 11 bases, with 14 bases left in between. This CDR3 is CASSLPDSEAFF. The CDR3 DNA follows: TGTGCCAGCAGTTTGCCGGACTCAGAGGCTTTCTTT.

There are a few counts of this clone. The rearrangement uses TRBV4-2 and TRBJ2-2; 10 nucleotides line up with TRBD1. This CDR3 comprises 13 residues. Germline CDR1 is LGHNA and CDR2 is YNFKEQ. V lost 4 bases, J lost 9 bases, and 2 bases stayed unmatched. CDR3 sequence: CASSPTGGRELFF. CDR3 bases: TGTGCCAGCAGCCCGACAGGGGGCAGGGAGCTGTTTTTT.

This clone was seen a single time. The genes are TRBV7-2 and TRBJ1-4; D gene ambiguous. V was cut by 9 bases and J by 7 bases, with 18 bases left in between. Germline CDR1 reads SGHTA; CDR2 reads FQGNSA. This CDR3 has 14 amino acids. CDR3 nucleotide sequence: TGTGCCAGTGCGGCGGGTCCCAGAGGTGAAAAACTGTTTTTT. It yields the protein CASAAGPRGEKLFF. The complete variable domain, with remaining parts taken from reference TRBV7-2 and TRBJ1-4, reads GAGVSQSPSNKVTEKGKDVELRCDPISGHTALYWYRQSLGQGLEFLIYFQGNSAPDKSGLPSDRFSAERTGGSVSTLTIQRTQQEDSAVYLCASAAGPRGEKLFFGSGTQLSVL.

The chain carries TRBV4-3 and TRBJ1-5, with D maybe TRBD1 (6 bases). The CDR3 is 18 residues long. The V end was cut by 1 base, the J end by 3 bases, with 19 bases between. The germline V gene encodes CDR1 LGHNA and CDR2 YSLEER. The CDR3 DNA follows: TGCGCCAGCAGCCAAGCTCTCCCACGACAGGCCAACAATCAGCCCCAGCATTTT. Its protein is CASSQALPRQANNQPQHF.

This sequence joins TRBV7-3 and TRBJ2-2; 8 nucleotides match TRBD1. The CDR3 sequence is 14 residues long. V lost 4 bases to trimming and J lost 4 bases; unmatched junction nucleotides: 2. CDR1 and CDR2 (germline): SGHTA, FQGTGA. In DNA, the CDR3 is TGTGCCAGCAGCTCAACAGGGGGCACCGGGGAGCTGTTTTTT. Encoded protein: CASSSTGGTGELFF.

The rearrangement links TRBV28 to TRBJ2-7; TRBD2 agrees at 7 bases. Unmatched junction bases numbered 7, after V lost 6 bases and J lost 2 bases. Germline V gene sequence: CDR1 MDHEN, CDR2 SYDVKM. The CDR3 is made up of 14 amino acids. CDR3 nucleotide sequence: TGTGCCAGCAGCTCTAGCGGACCGACCTACGAGCAGTACTTC. This encodes CASSSSGPTYEQYF.

In nucleotides, the CDR3 is TGTGCCAGCAGCTTCCGACTAGCGGGAGGAAGCTCCTACGAGCAGTACTTC. Its protein product is CASSFRLAGGSSYEQYF. The rearrangement joins TRBV7-2 to TRBJ2-7; 13 nucleotides match TRBD2. V shed 3 bases, J shed 0 bases, and the junction held 5 bases outside the gene matches. Germline V gene sequence: CDR1 SGHTA, CDR2 FQGNSA. The CDR3 sequence is 17 residues long.

This chain uses TRBV11-2 with TRBJ2-3; no clear D gene. CDR3 length: 16 amino acids. The V gene's germline CDR1 is SGHAT and CDR2 FQNNGV. V was pared by 1 base and J by 0 bases, with 11 bases between. The CDR3 spells CASSLGVLSSTDTQYF. The DNA of the CDR3 is TGTGCCAGCAGCTTAGGAGTCTTATCTAGCACAGATACGCAGTATTTT.

The chain combines TRBV18 with TRBJ2-7; a possible D gene is TRBD1 (6 bases). Per the germline V gene, CDR1 is KGHSH and CDR2 is LQKENI. V lost 3 bases to trimming and J lost 2 bases, with 11 bases between them. This CDR3 contains 14 residues. CDR3 residues: CASSPSRGTYEQYF. The CDR3 nucleotides are TGTGCCAGCTCACCGTCCAGGGGAACCTACGAGCAGTACTTC. Using reference TRBV18 and TRBJ2-7 for the parts outside the CDR3, the full variable domain is NAGVMQNPRHLVRRRGQEARLRCSPMKGHSHVYWYRQLPEEGLKFMVYLQKENIIDESGMPKERFSAEFPKEGPSILRIQQVVRGDSAAYFCASSPSRGTYEQYFGPGTRLTVT.

V usage is TRBV6-6 and J usage is TRBJ2-1, with TRBD1 matching 8 bases. This CDR3 comprises 14 residues. With V trimmed by 8 bases and J by 7 bases, 10 bases remained unmatched. From germline, CDR1 is MNHNY and CDR2 SVGAGI (reference sequence). In DNA, the CDR3 is TGTGCCAGCGGCCTTTGGACAGGGAAGAATGAGCAGTTCTTC. This translates into CASGLWTGKNEQFF.

J is TRBJ2-3 and V is TRBV11-2; TRBD2 matches 10 bases. V lost 9 bases and J lost 1; bases outside the gene matches: 1. This CDR3 is built from 13 residues. The germline CDR1 and CDR2 sequences are SGHAT and FQNNGV. The CDR3 loop is CASLAGGTDTQYF. The CDR3 DNA reads as TGTGCCAGTCTAGCGGGAGGCACAGATACGCAGTATTTT.

The chain employs TRBV6-5 and TRBJ2-1; TRBD2 matches 7 bases. CDR1 MNHEY and CDR2 SVGAGI come from the germline V gene. The length of the CDR3 is 14 residues. The V gene end was trimmed by 2 bases and the J gene end by 5 bases; junction bases not matched to a gene: 3. The CDR3 loop reads CASSYSGTNNEQFF. The CDR3 DNA reads TGTGCCAGCAGTTACAGCGGGACGAACAATGAGCAGTTCTTC.

This chain uses TRBV2 with TRBJ2-2, with a tentative D call TRBD2 (6 bases). The CDR3 spans 14 residues. CDR1 and CDR2 (germline): SNHLY, FYNNEI. V was shortened by 11 bases and J by 5 bases, with 18 bases between the two germline ends. The CDR3 region has the DNA TGTGCCTCCGGGGGAGGACTGGGGACCGGGGAGCTGTTTTTT. This gives the protein CASGGGLGTGELFF.

The chain recombines TRBV9 with TRBJ2-5, with D tentatively TRBD2 (6 bases). This CDR3 spans 13 amino acids. The V gene's germline CDR1 is SGDLS and CDR2 YYNGEE. V was pared by 3 bases and J by 9 bases, with 15 bases between. The CDR3 sequence: CASSAGGGSAQYF. CDR3 DNA sequence: TGTGCCAGCAGCGCAGGTGGGGGGTCGGCCCAGTACTTC.

This chain links TRBV11-2 with TRBJ2-7; 7 positions agree with TRBD2. The junction had 6 bases not matched to a gene; V was cut back by 2 bases and J by 2 bases. The CDR3 runs to 15 residues. The germline V gene has CDR1 SGHAT and CDR2 FQNNGV. Here the CDR3 DNA reads TGTGCCAGCAGCTTATCCCCGGGAGGCCCCTACGAGCAGTACTTC. Residues: CASSLSPGGPYEQYF.

The J gene is TRBJ1-1, the V gene TRBV2; D is perhaps TRBD1 (6 bases). This CDR3 has 15 amino acids. Trimming took off 5 bases at V and 1 base at J, with 14 bases between the two ends. Germline V lookup: CDR1 SNHLY, CDR2 FYNNEI. The CDR3 DNA reads as TGTGCCAGCAGTAGGGGTTCGACAGGGAACACTGAAGCTTTCTTT. It yields the protein CASSRGSTGNTEAFF.

This CDR3 is CASSYARARTDTQYF. In DNA form, the CDR3 reads TGTGCCAGCAGTTACGCGCGGGCCCGCACAGATACGCAGTATTTT. V usage is TRBV6-5 and J usage is TRBJ2-3, with D possibly matching TRBD2 (5 bases). The germline gives CDR1 MNHEY, CDR2 SVGAGI. The CDR3 contains 15 residues. V was shortened by 2 bases and J by 1 base, with 10 bases between the two germline ends.